The source of this TCR beta chain is a study of T-cell memory formation after mild COVID-19. Study-level information: Most TCR clusters belonged to a single donor.

UMIs and sample barcodes were carried by the TCR alpha and TCR beta cDNA libraries that 5'RACE produced using constant-segment primers. TCRdb re-called the 5' RACE reads with MiXCR, one entry per CDR3 protein. The sample has approximately 60,000 distinct CDR3 sequences, around 9.5% seen once; the top ten hold more than 0.95%. Relative to its sample, this clonotype is medium-sized (0.01 to 0.1%). Its antigen is unidentified. Regarding the study as a whole: Cross-reactive memory apparently joined, as some responding clones appeared in pre-infection memory.

The germline V gene has CDR1 SGHTA and CDR2 FQGNSA. CDR3 length: 13 residues. V dropped 1 base and J dropped 9 bases, with 10 bases sitting between them. The sample taken for sequencing was PBMCs or a T cell subset sorted from them (not recorded which). The chain recombines TRBV7-2 with TRBJ2-1; D is unclear. This clonotype was sampled from a man in his late teens or twenties who had mild COVID-19 (a few samples of this study predate the infection). Cell type and time point are not known. The CDR3 DNA reads TGTGCCAGCAGCTTAGTCGGCGATAGTGAGCAGTTCTTC. Amino acid sequence: CASSLVGDSEQFF.